Below are 16 T cell receptor delta chains sequenced from a single sample in a study of gamma-delta T cells after stem cell transplantation (dated by TCRdb to 2016 to 2017). Libraries came from RT-PCR. For sequencing, an Illumina MiSeq was employed. TCRdb called clones afresh from the public reads with CATT; identical DNA rows were later merged. The sample contains over a thousand delta-chain clones, 1.6% of them found a single time. The ten largest make up 44% of the sample. The specimen sequenced was gamma-delta T cells. The receptors here all came from a human donor. It is not recorded whose cells these are; they may come from a transplant donor.

On this clone: The protein recorded in TCRdb matches a much larger clone and deviates from this DNA's translation at residue 6, suggesting a read error; the protein here is obtained by translating the DNA. The gene calls are TRDV2 and TRDJ1; D is perhaps TRDD3 (5 bases). Trimming shortened V by 0 bases and J by 1 base, and 17 bases separated the two germline ends. CDR1 is GEAIGNYY and CDR2 is EKD in the germline V gene. CDR3 size: 17 residues. The CDR3 region has the DNA TGTGCCTGTGACACCACCTGGGCCCGACGGACCACCGATAAACTCATCTTT. Encoded protein: CACDTTWARRTTDKLIF.

This clone came up a few times. It is likely a read error: a sequence one base away is far more abundant. The sample has other DNA sequences that encode this CDR3 too. The chain combines TRAV29/DV5 with TRDJ1; 7 bases line up with TRDD3. Trimming cost V 1 base and J 8 bases; bases outside gene matches: 20. This CDR3 spans 17 amino acids. Germline V lookup: CDR1 NSMFDY, CDR2 ISSIKDK. The chain's CDR3 is CAASTAFLRTGEPKLIF. The CDR3 DNA is TGTGCAGCAAGCACGGCCTTCTTACGTACTGGGGAGCCCAAACTCATCTTT.

Note on this clone: The protein TCRdb lists belongs to a much larger clone and differs from this DNA's translation at residue 4, which points to a read error; the protein shown is made from the DNA. The chain uses TRDV2 and TRDJ3; 7 bases line up with TRDD3. Germline CDR1 GEAIGNYY, CDR2 EKD. This CDR3 is 17 amino acids long. CDR3 sequence: CACGTVGETWDTRQMFF. CDR3 in DNA: TGTGCCTGTGGCACCGTGGGGGAGACCTGGGACACCCGACAGATGTTTTTC.

Comment on this clone: This probably arose from a read error, given a far larger clone one base away. The same CDR3 also results from other DNA sequences found in this sample. The rearrangement uses TRDV3 and TRDJ1; 10 bases align to TRDD3. Germline CDR1 TVYSNPD, CDR2 GDNSRS (reference sequence). The CDR3 is 18 amino acids. The CDR3 reads CASIQLSHTGGWCDKLIF. DNA of the CDR3: TGCGCCTCTATTCAGCTTTCTCATACTGGGGGATGGTGCGATAAACTCATCTTT.

To note about this clone: The protein held in TCRdb is that of a much larger clone and does not match this DNA's translation at residue 13, likely because of a read error; the protein shown is translated from the DNA. The J gene is TRDJ1, the V gene TRDV3; 9 bases agree with TRDD3. The CDR3 is made up of 18 amino acids. CDR1 is TVYSNPD, CDR2 GDNSRS, per germline (reference sequence). CDR3 in DNA: TGTGCTTTTCGCGGGGCCTGGGGGATGAAACCGTACGCCGATAAACTCATCTTT. Translation: CAFRGAWGMKPYADKLIF.

This clone is medium-sized by share. This likely reflects a read error, since a far larger clone is one base away. V and J are TRDV1 and TRDJ1, with TRDD3 matching 9 bases. The CDR3 is 24 amino acids. The germline gives CDR1 TSWWSYY, CDR2 QGS. Losses at the gene ends were 2 bases for V and 3 bases for J; bases not matched to a gene: 31. The CDR3 DNA sequence: TGTGCTCTTGGGGAAAGGCGTTCCTCACGGTCCTTCCTTACTGGGGGAAAGTACGCCGATAAACTCATCTTT. Amino acids: CALGERRSSRSFLTGGKYADKLIF.

Points on this clone: A far larger clone is one nucleotide away, so this likely arose from a read error. This same CDR3 is encoded by further DNA sequences in the sample. The chain recombines TRDV2 with TRDJ1; TRDD3 matches 13 bases. The ends lost 7 bases at V and 2 bases at J; junction bases unmatched: 6. This CDR3 has 15 residues. Looked up from germline, CDR1 is GEAIGNYY and CDR2 is EKD. The DNA for the CDR3 is TGTGCCTGCACACTGGGGGATACGTATACCGATAAACTCATCTTT. It is translated as CACTLGDTYTDKLIF.

With regard to this clone: A far larger clone is one base from this, pointing to a likely read error. Within the sample, other DNA sequences also encode this same CDR3. The V call is TRDV1, the J call TRDJ1; 7 nucleotides agree with TRDD2. The CDR3 is 16 residues long. Germline V CDR1 and CDR2: TSWWSYY, QGS. V gave up 1 base and J gave up 11 bases; unmatched junction bases: 16. The CDR3 DNA reads TGTGCTCTTGGGGAACCCCCTTCCTCAGTGTTTGTACAGCTCATCTTT. As protein: CALGEPPSSVFVQLIF.

A word on this clone: TCRdb has a much larger clone's protein, which differs at residue 11 from the translation of this DNA, likely because of a read error; what is shown is the protein translated from the DNA. The chain uses TRDV1 and TRDJ1; 7 bases fit TRDD2. The V gene's germline CDR1 is TSWWSYY and CDR2 QGS. V lost 1 base to trimming and J lost 11 bases; unmatched junction nucleotides: 16. The CDR3 has 16 amino acids. The CDR3 spells CALGEPPSSVLVQLIF. DNA of the CDR3: TGTGCTCTTGGGGAACCCCCTTCCTCGGTGCTTGTACAGCTCATCTTT.

Details on this clone: The amino acid sequence in TCRdb belongs to a much larger clone and departs from this DNA's translation at residue 9, likely a sequencing read error; the sequence shown is translated from the DNA. The genes are TRDV2 and TRDJ1; 8 nucleotides agree with TRDD3. Germline assignment: CDR1 GEAIGNYY and CDR2 EKD. The CDR3 covers 19 residues. V gave up 3 bases and J gave up 2 bases; unmatched junction bases: 19. CDR3 DNA: TGTGCCTGTGACGGATTACTGGGGGGTACTCCCACAACTACCGATAAACTCATCTTT. Protein: CACDGLLGGTPTTTDKLIF.

Comments on this clone: A read error likely explains why the TCRdb protein, taken from a much larger clone, differs from this DNA's translation at residue 7; the protein shown is translated from the DNA. V and J are TRDV2 and TRDJ1; D is uncertain. The CDR3 sequence is 16 residues long. Germline values: CDR1 GEAIGNYY, CDR2 EKD. V gave up 0 bases and J gave up 0 bases, with 13 bases separating them. CDR3 region: CACDTLEDYDTDKLIF. CDR3 DNA sequence: TGTGCCTGTGACACCTTGGAGGATTACGACACCGATAAACTCATCTTT.

This clone has only a few counts. It differs at one base from a far larger clone, so likely a read error. The same CDR3 can be traced to other DNA sequences in this sample. V usage is TRDV2 and J usage is TRDJ1, with TRDD3 matching 7 bases. From germline, CDR1 is GEAIGNYY and CDR2 EKD. The CDR3 has 20 amino acids. The CDR3 coding sequence is TGTGCCTGTGACACCGTAGACCTTAAGGGGGATTCTGGTTACACCGACAAACTCATCTTT. It is translated as CACDTVDLKGDSGYTDKLIF.

Judged by abundance, this clone is medium-sized (0.01 to 0.1%). Other DNA sequences from this sample encode an identical CDR3 as well. The gene calls are TRDV1 and TRDJ1; 12 positions match TRDD3. Germline values: CDR1 TSWWSYY, CDR2 QGS. The CDR3 is made up of 25 amino acids. Unmatched junction bases numbered 36, after V lost 2 bases and J lost 8 bases. The CDR3 nucleotides read TGTGCTCTTGGGGAAATGGATGGACCGTTCCTACTGAACTGGGGGATACTCCCTTCCCAGGACAAACTCATCTTT. Translated: CALGEMDGPFLLNWGILPSQDKLIF.

Sample share makes this clone medium-sized. The V and J genes are TRDV3 and TRDJ1, with a tentative D call TRDD3 (6 bases). The CDR3 is 13 amino acids. Germline V lookup: CDR1 TVYSNPD, CDR2 GDNSRS (reference sequence). The V and J ends lost 5 bases and 12 bases respectively, with 25 bases between them. The CDR3, as DNA: TGTGCCCTCCATTTAAAAGTACTGGGAAAGGTCATCTTT. It encodes CALHLKVLGKVIF.

With regard to this clone: A far larger clone is only one base removed, so a read error is likely. The genes are TRDV2 and TRDJ1, with 8 bases matching TRDD3. CDR1 GEAIGNYY and CDR2 EKD come from the germline V gene. The CDR3 runs 17 residues. After removal of 1 base from V and 1 base from J, the junction contained 10 bases not matched to a gene. CDR3 sequence (DNA): TGTGCCTGTGACACGGTGGGGATACAGGGGGGCACCGATAAACTCATCTTT. Translation gives CACDTVGIQGGTDKLIF.

As for this clone: With a far larger clone one base away, a read error is the likely cause. The genes are TRDV2 and TRDJ1, with a possible D match to TRDD3 (6 bases). This CDR3 has 13 amino acids. Deletions cut 3 bases from V and 4 bases from J, with 11 bases between. Germline CDR1 and CDR2: GEAIGNYY and EKD. CDR3 DNA sequence: TGTGCCTGTGACGCGGGGATGGACGATAAACTCATCTTT. Encoded protein: CACDAGMDDKLIF.